These 15 T cell receptor beta chains were all obtained from the same sample, sequenced in a study of blood T cell repertoires in COVID-19 (dated by TCRdb to about 2020). Library generation was performed with the immunoSEQ multiplex PCR assay. Imported from immuneACCESS, the table was reduced by TCRdb to in-frame sequences with V and J called. These copies leave out some clones; in studies compared against another copy, an unresolved V gene accounts for under half, and the cause of the remainder is not known. This sample lists around 300,000 clones; 88% were detected once. The ten most abundant clones make up around 2.9% of the sample. The sequenced sample was PBMCs or T cells enriched from blood (not recorded which). The receptor source for this set is a woman in her 50s who had recovered from COVID-19.

The genes are TRBV27 and TRBJ2-3; 9 positions match TRBD2. The CDR3 sequence is 15 residues long. CDR1 and CDR2 (germline): MNHEY, SMNVEV (reference sequence). Trimming took 0 bases from V and 3 from J; bases not matched to a gene: 1. CDR3 loop: CASSLSSGRTDTQYF. The CDR3 DNA reads as TGTGCCAGCAGTTTATCTAGCGGGAGAACAGATACGCAGTATTTT.

The chain employs TRBV7-2 and TRBJ2-1, with 7 bases fitting TRBD2. With V trimmed by 1 base and J by 4 bases, 4 bases remained unmatched. This CDR3 is built from 15 residues. Germline V gene sequence: CDR1 SGHTA, CDR2 FQGNSA. The CDR3 reads CASSLGAGPYNEQFF. The DNA for the CDR3 is TGTGCCAGCAGCTTAGGAGCGGGACCTTACAATGAGCAGTTCTTC.

The rearrangement joins TRBV28 to TRBJ1-2; possible D gene TRBD1, 5 bases. Germline CDR1 and CDR2: MDHEN and SYDVKM. Trimming removed 3 bases from V and 8 bases from J, with 7 bases in between. The CDR3 totals 11 residues. The CDR3 DNA sequence: TGTGCCAGCAGTTTCACAGGAGGCTACACCTTC. It codes for CASSFTGGYTF.

The chain joins TRBV27 to TRBJ2-3, with D possibly TRBD2 on 5 matching bases. Per germline, CDR1 MNHEY and CDR2 SMNVEV (reference sequence). The CDR3 length is 14 residues. The ends were cut back, 2 bases at V and 0 bases at J, with 6 bases in the middle. This CDR3 is CASSLRTSTDTQYF. The CDR3 DNA is TGTGCCAGCAGTTTAAGGACTAGCACAGATACGCAGTATTTT.

The chain employs TRBV18 and TRBJ2-7; D may be TRBD1 (6 bases). Germline CDR1 reads KGHSH; CDR2 reads LQKENI. Trimming cost V 6 bases and J 0 bases, with 12 bases left between them. The CDR3 spans 14 residues. The CDR3 DNA follows: TGTGCCAGCTCGGGGACATCGAGCTCCTACGAGCAGTACTTC. It is translated as CASSGTSSSYEQYF.

The chain joins TRBV28 to TRBJ2-7; possibly TRBD2 for D (6 bases). The CDR3 spans 11 residues. Germline CDR1 reads MDHEN; CDR2 reads SYDVKM. The V end lost 8 bases, the J end lost 1 base, and 6 bases lay between the germline ends. CDR3 loop: CASGGSYEQYF. For the CDR3, the DNA is TGTGCCAGCGGGGGGTCCTACGAGCAGTACTTC.

Ten or more counts support this clone. This chain uses TRBV30 with TRBJ2-1; D gene ambiguous. This CDR3 spans 11 amino acids. Between the trimmed V and J ends, which lost 1 base and 10 bases, there was a span of 8 bases. CDR1 is GTSNPN and CDR2 is SVGIG in the germline V gene (reference sequence). The CDR3 DNA reads TGTGCCTGGAGTGGCGGCCCCGAGCAGTTCTTC. Translated: CAWSGGPEQFF.

This chain joins TRBV19 and TRBJ2-1; 8 bases agree with TRBD2. The germline CDR1 and CDR2 sequences are LNHDA and SQIVND (reference sequence). The V gene end was trimmed by 9 bases and the J gene end by 2 bases; junction bases not matched to a gene: 9. The CDR3 has 15 amino acids. The CDR3 loop is CASSAGVGPYNEQFF. CDR3 coding DNA: TGTGCCAGCTCAGCGGGAGTGGGCCCCTACAATGAGCAGTTCTTC.

The chain carries TRBV7-8 and TRBJ2-1, with 8 bases identical to TRBD2. Germline-derived CDR1 and CDR2 are SGHVS and FQNEAQ. The V gene end was trimmed by 6 bases and the J gene end by 6 bases; junction bases not matched to a gene: 10. The CDR3 runs to 15 residues. In DNA form, the CDR3 reads TGTGCCAGCAGAGCCGGCCGGGGGGGCACCAATGAGCAGTTCTTC. This sequence encodes CASRAGRGGTNEQFF.

V is TRBV7-2 and J is TRBJ2-4; D is undetermined. This CDR3 is built from 14 residues. Trimming shortened V by 4 bases and J by 4 bases, and 11 bases separated the two germline ends. In germline, CDR1 is SGHTA, CDR2 FQGNSA. CDR3 in DNA: TGTGCCAGCAGCTCTCATACAGAGAAAAACATTCAGTACTTC. Translated, it gives CASSSHTEKNIQYF.

J is TRBJ1-1 and V is TRBV7-9, with 8 bases matching TRBD1. Germline V gene lookup returns CDR1 SEHNR and CDR2 FQNEAQ (reference sequence). The V and J ends lost 0 bases and 11 bases, in that order; junction bases with no gene match: 2. This CDR3 region has 12 residues. In DNA form, the CDR3 reads TGTGCCAGCAGCTTAGCGGGGGACAGGGCTTTCTTT. Translating gives CASSLAGDRAFF.

The DNA for the CDR3 is TGTGCCAGCAACCCGGCGCGCGGAGGCAGGGGATACACAGATACGCAGTATTTT. Translated: CASNPARGGRGYTDTQYF. V usage is TRBV28 and J usage is TRBJ2-3, with a possible D match to TRBD1 (6 bases). CDR3 length equals 18 residues. Germline V lookup: CDR1 MDHEN, CDR2 SYDVKM. V was clipped by 7 bases and J by 2 bases, with 25 bases between them.

CDR3 nucleotide sequence: TGTGCCAGCAGGCAGGGATCGAGCACAGATACGCAGTATTTT. Translation: CASRQGSSTDTQYF. The chain employs TRBV7-2 and TRBJ2-3, with D perhaps matching TRBD1 (5 bases). The germline CDR1 and CDR2 sequences are SGHTA and FQGNSA. V gave up 6 bases and J gave up 0 bases, with 10 bases separating them. CDR3 length: 14 amino acids.

This clone has a handful of counts. The chain is built from TRBV29-1 and TRBJ1-6, with 8 bases lining up with TRBD1. The CDR3 contains 15 residues. After removal of 6 bases from V and 7 bases from J, the junction contained 11 bases not matched to a gene. Germline V gene data show CDR1 as SQVTM and CDR2 as ANQGSEA. This CDR3 reads CSVRTGSGPNSPLHF. The DNA of the CDR3 is TGCAGCGTGCGGACAGGGAGCGGCCCCAATTCACCCCTCCACTTT. Supplemented by reference TRBV29-1 and TRBJ1-6, the full variable domain reads SAVISQKPSRDICQRGTSLTIQCQVDSQVTMMFWYRQQPGQSLTLIATANQGSEATYESGFVIDKFPISRPNLTFSTLTVSNMSPEDSSIYLCSVRTGSGPNSPLHFGNGTRLTVT.

This clone was seen only once. This chain joins TRBV11-1 and TRBJ2-1; D not certain. This CDR3 region has 13 residues. V was pared by 5 bases and J by 2 bases, with 7 bases between. Germline assignment: CDR1 SGHAT and CDR2 FQDESV (reference sequence). The CDR3 coding sequence is TGTGCCAGCAGCCCCTACCCCTACAATGAGCAGTTCTTC. This sequence encodes CASSPYPYNEQFF.